This TCR beta chain is drawn from a study of beta chain features in type 1 diabetes. Study context: Roughly 98 million sorted cells were examined across all samples.

By way of CD45RO/CCR7/CD25/CD127/CD95/CD27, the CD4+ regulatory, stem cell-like memory, central memory and naive cells were sorted. This clone occurred a few times. The target antigen is unknown. Findings and caveats of the study: Fewer junction insertions and more nucleotide deletions appeared in type 1 diabetes patients. Naive, central memory and Treg TCRB repertoires appeared more alike in patients than in healthy donors. In all four CD4+ subsets, TCRB CDR3 length was significantly, moderately reduced in type 1 diabetes.

CDR3 length: 15 amino acids. CDR1 is MDHEN and CDR2 is SYDVKM in the germline V gene. J gave up 7 bases and V 4 bases, and 4 bases lay outside the gene matches. What was sequenced were expressed TCRB transcripts, since all of the isolated RNA had been reverse transcribed. Only in-frame clones appear in the TCRdb table, and some are missing; sequencing was by immunoSEQ multiplex PCR. The table includes around 300,000 clones, over 14% detected once. The sample taken for sequencing was naive CD4+ T cells from blood. The source of this sequence is a man younger than 35 with type 1 diabetes. The chain carries TRBV28 and TRBJ2-1, with 13 positions matching TRBD2. The CDR3 DNA is TGTGCCAGCAGTTCTCAGGGACTAGCGGGAAATGAGCAGTTCTTC. It codes for CASSSQGLAGNEQFF. Combining the CDR3 with reference TRBV28 and TRBJ2-1 gives the whole variable domain DVKVTQSSRYLVKRTGEKVFLECVQDMDHENMFWYRQDPGLGLRLIYFSYDVKMKEKGDIPEGYSVSREKKERFSLILESASTNQTSMYLCASSSQGLAGNEQFFGPGTRLTVL.